This record concerns one T cell receptor beta chain sequence. Its antigen is not identified. This record comes from a study of identical twins. Study conclusions and caveats: Cord blood's abundant beta clonotypes had fewer insertions, unlike memory repertoires.

Via MiXCR, TCRdb re-called the 5' RACE reads, giving one row per CDR3 protein. The data contain hundreds of thousands of distinct CDR3 sequences, around 20% of them singletons. The same specimen was also included in a second study, on T cells expressing NK-cell markers. That work contributes: NKG2C+ dominant clonotype frequencies in roughly six donors were about 1.0-7.0% of CD8+ T cells.

Sequencing was done on a sample of PBMCs. The receptor was isolated from a woman aged 18-29 years in good health.

CDR3 DNA sequence: TGTGCCAGCAGCGTTACCCCCGGCGGGGATTACGAGCAGTACTTC. Protein sequence: CASSVTPGGDYEQYF. This rearrangement joins TRBV9 to TRBJ2-7, with D tentatively TRBD2 (6 bases). Trimming took off 2 bases at V and 4 bases at J, with 16 bases between the two ends. This CDR3 is 15 amino acids long. The germline V gene encodes CDR1 SGDLS and CDR2 YYNGEE. The full variable domain, completed using reference TRBV9 and TRBJ2-7, is DSGVTQTPKHLITATGQRVTLRCSPRSGDLSVYWYQQSLDQGLQFLIQYYNGEERAKGNILERFSAQQFPDLHSELNLSSLELGDSALYFCASSVTPGGDYEQYFGPGTRLTVT.